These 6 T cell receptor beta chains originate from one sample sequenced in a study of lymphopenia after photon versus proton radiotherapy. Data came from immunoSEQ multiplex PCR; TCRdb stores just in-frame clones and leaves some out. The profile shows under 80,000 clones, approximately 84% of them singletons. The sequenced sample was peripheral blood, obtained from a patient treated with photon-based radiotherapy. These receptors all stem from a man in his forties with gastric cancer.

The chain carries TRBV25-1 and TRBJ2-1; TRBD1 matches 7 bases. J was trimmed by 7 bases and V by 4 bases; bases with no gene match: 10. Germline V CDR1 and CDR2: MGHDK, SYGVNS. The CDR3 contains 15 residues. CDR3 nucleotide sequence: TGTGCCAGCAGTGCGTTCCTGACAGGGACGAATGAGCAGTTCTTC. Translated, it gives CASSAFLTGTNEQFF.

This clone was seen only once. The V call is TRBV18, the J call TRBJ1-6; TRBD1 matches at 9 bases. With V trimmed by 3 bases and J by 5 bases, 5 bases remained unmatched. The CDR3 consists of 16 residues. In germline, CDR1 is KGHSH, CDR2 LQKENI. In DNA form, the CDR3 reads TGTGCCAGCTCACCTGACAGGGGGAAACATAATTCACCCCTCCACTTT. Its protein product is CASSPDRGKHNSPLHF.

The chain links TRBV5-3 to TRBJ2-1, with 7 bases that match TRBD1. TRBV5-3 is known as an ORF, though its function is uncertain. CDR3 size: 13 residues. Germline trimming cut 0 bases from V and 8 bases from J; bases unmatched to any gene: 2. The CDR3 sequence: CARSLAGQDEQFF. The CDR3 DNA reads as TGTGCCAGAAGCTTGGCCGGACAGGATGAGCAGTTCTTC.

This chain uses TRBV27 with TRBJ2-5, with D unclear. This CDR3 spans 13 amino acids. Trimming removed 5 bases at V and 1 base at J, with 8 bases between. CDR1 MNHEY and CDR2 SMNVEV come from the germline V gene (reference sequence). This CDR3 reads CASSPATQETQYF. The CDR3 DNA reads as TGTGCCAGCAGTCCAGCGACCCAAGAGACCCAGTACTTC.

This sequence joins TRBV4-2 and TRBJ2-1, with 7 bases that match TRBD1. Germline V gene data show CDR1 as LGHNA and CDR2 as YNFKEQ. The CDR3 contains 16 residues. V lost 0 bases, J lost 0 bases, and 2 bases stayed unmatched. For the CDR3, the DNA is TGTGCCAGCAGCCAAGAGGACAGGAGCTCCTACAATGAGCAGTTCTTC. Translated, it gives CASSQEDRSSYNEQFF.

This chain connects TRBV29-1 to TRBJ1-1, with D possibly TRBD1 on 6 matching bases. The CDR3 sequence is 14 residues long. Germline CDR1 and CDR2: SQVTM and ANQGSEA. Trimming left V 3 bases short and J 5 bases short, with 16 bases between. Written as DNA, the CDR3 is TGCAGCGTTGACGACACAGGGCCGGTTACTGAAGCTTTCTTT. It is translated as CSVDDTGPVTEAFF. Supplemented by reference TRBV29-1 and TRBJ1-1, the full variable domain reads SAVISQKPSRDICQRGTSLTIQCQVDSQVTMMFWYRQQPGQSLTLIATANQGSEATYESGFVIDKFPISRPNLTFSTLTVSNMSPEDSSIYLCSVDDTGPVTEAFFGQGTRLTVV.